Below are 15 T cell receptor beta chains sequenced from a single sample in a study of metastatic and nonmetastatic thyroid tumors. No patient received treatment before thyroid surgery. MiXCR reprocessed the PCR reads for TCRdb. The sample holds almost 70,000 clones, approximately 14% seen once. The sample consisted of blood. The receptors shown here come from a male donor with papillary thyroid cancer or a benign thyroid nodule (not recorded which). Some clones in this sample may be carry-over from other donors' samples.

This clone was seen a few times. Its ends do not fully match the called genes, so a read error is possible. The rearrangement uses TRBV6-4 and TRBJ2-2; possible D gene TRBD2, 6 bases. Germline lookup yields CDR1 MRHNA and CDR2 SNTAGT. CDR3 length equals 14 residues. The CDR3 region is CSSRDGGSTGELFF. CDR3 sequence (DNA): TGTTCCAGCAGAGACGGGGGTAGCACCGGTGAGCTGTTTTTT.

Concerning this clone: At one boundary the junction diverges from the germline segment, which might be a read error. The chain has TRBV5-1 and TRBJ1-2, with D possibly TRBD1 on 6 matching bases. Germline CDR1 reads SGHRS; CDR2 reads YFSETQ. The CDR3 is 13 amino acids. In DNA form, the CDR3 reads TGCGCCATCAGCACCGACAGGTGGCATGGCTACACCTTC. Translating it yields CAISTDRWHGYTF. Combining the CDR3 with reference TRBV5-1 and TRBJ1-2 gives the whole variable domain KAGVTQTPRYLIKTRGQQVTLSCSPISGHRSVSWYQQTPGQGLQFLFEYFSETQRNKGNFPGRFSGRQFSNSRSEMNVSTLELGDSALYLCAISTDRWHGYTFGSGTRLTVV.

The chain joins TRBV5-1 to TRBJ2-5, with 9 nucleotides matching TRBD2. V was clipped by 5 bases and J by 5 bases; unmatched bases: 10. Germline CDR1 SGHRS, CDR2 YFSETQ. The CDR3 consists of 15 residues. The DNA for the CDR3 is TGCGCCAGCAGTGGTAGCGGGGGCTGGACGGAGACCCAGTACTTC. Amino acid sequence: CASSGSGGWTETQYF.

With regard to this clone: This may arise from a read error, as a much more abundant clone is one base away. The chain carries TRBV24-1 and TRBJ1-4; no definite D call. This CDR3 is 18 amino acids long. Germline values: CDR1 KGHDR, CDR2 SFDVKD. The CDR3 reads CATSDGRRRTATNEKLSF. CDR3 DNA sequence: TGTGCCACCAGTGACGGCCGACGGAGGACTGCAACTAATGAAAAACTGTCTTTT.

In this sample, this clone turned up many times. CDR3 protein: CASSGMSAGASTGELFF. CDR3 sequence (DNA): TGTGCCAGCAGCGGAATGTCGGCGGGGGCGTCCACCGGGGAGCTGTTTTTT. The genes are TRBV9 and TRBJ2-2; a possible D gene is TRBD2 (7 bases). CDR1 SGDLS and CDR2 YYNGEE come from the germline V gene. The V gene lost 3 bases and the J gene lost 4 bases, with 19 bases spanning the gap. The CDR3 runs to 17 residues.

This clone was seen repeatedly, ten times or more. The DNA for the CDR3 is TGTGCCAGCAGCCCCGCCGGGTATCGGGGCTCCTACAATGAGCAGTTCTTC. This gives the protein CASSPAGYRGSYNEQFF. The chain recombines TRBV28 with TRBJ2-1; D is perhaps TRBD2 (5 bases). The CDR3 runs 17 residues. The V end was cut by 6 bases, the J end by 0 bases, with 18 bases between. Germline values: CDR1 MDHEN, CDR2 SYDVKM.

Ten or more counts support this clone. Here the CDR3 DNA reads TGTGCCAGCAAAAACACACCGAACACTGAAGCTTTCTTT. Translating gives CASKNTPNTEAFF. The chain is built from TRBV6-1 and TRBJ1-1; D remains unclear. Trimming left V 7 bases short and J 1 base short, with 10 bases between. This CDR3 spans 13 amino acids. CDR1 is MNHNS and CDR2 is SASEGT in the germline V gene.

The sample holds many counts of this clone. The rearrangement uses TRBV18 and TRBJ2-7; 7 bases align to TRBD2. The CDR3 loop spans 13 amino acids. Trimming at V came to 3 bases and at J to 4 bases, leaving 3 bases not matched to a gene. Per germline, CDR1 KGHSH and CDR2 LQKENI. The CDR3 region is CASSPLADYEQYF. In DNA, the CDR3 is TGTGCCAGCTCACCCCTAGCGGATTACGAGCAGTACTTC.

This clone was observed at least ten times. The rearrangement joins TRBV19 to TRBJ2-3; D is perhaps TRBD2 (6 bases). CDR3 length equals 14 residues. V dropped 9 bases and J dropped 0 bases, with 13 bases sitting between them. CDR1 and CDR2 (germline): LNHDA, SQIVND (reference sequence). The CDR3 DNA sequence: TGTGCCAGACCGCCAGCGGGTAGCACAGATACGCAGTATTTT. Amino acid sequence: CARPPAGSTDTQYF.

This clone was found many times. The chain joins TRBV7-8 to TRBJ1-5; weak D call: TRBD1 (5 bases). The CDR3 length is 14 residues. V was trimmed by 5 bases and J by 1 base, leaving 9 bases between them. CDR1 is SGHVS and CDR2 is FQNEAQ in the germline V gene. The CDR3 reads CASSPRESNQPQHF. The CDR3, as DNA: TGTGCCAGCAGCCCCAGGGAAAGCAATCAGCCCCAGCATTTT. The full variable domain, rest sourced from reference TRBV7-8 and TRBJ1-5, is GAGVSQSPRYKVAKRGQDVALRCDPISGHVSLFWYQQALGQGPEFLTYFQNEAQLDKSGLPSDRFFAERPEGSVSTLKIQRTQQEDSAVYLCASSPRESNQPQHFGDGTRLSIL.

This clone was found many times. The chain combines TRBV25-1 with TRBJ1-2; tentatively, D is TRBD1 (5 bases). Trimming shortened V by 6 bases and J by 5 bases, and 13 bases separated the two germline ends. The CDR3 is made up of 13 amino acids. CDR1 and CDR2 from the germline V gene are MGHDK and SYGVNS. CDR3 coding DNA: TGTGCCAGCAGGGGGCCCCAAGATTATGGCTACACCTTC. Encoded protein: CASRGPQDYGYTF.

This clone was detected many times. A junction boundary mismatches the germline segment, possibly from a read error. The rearrangement joins TRBV7-7 to TRBJ1-3; D might be TRBD1 (5 bases). Germline-derived CDR1 and CDR2 are SSHAT and FNYEAQ (reference sequence). CDR3 length equals 13 residues. The DNA of the CDR3 is TGTGCTAGCATGGCAGGGCCCGGAAACACCATATATTTT. Protein: CASMAGPGNTIYF.

Many counts were recorded for this clone. The chain is built from TRBV27 and TRBJ2-3; D possibly corresponds to TRBD1 (6 bases). Trimming cost V 3 bases and J 0 bases, with 10 bases left between them. Per the germline V gene, CDR1 is MNHEY and CDR2 is SMNVEV (reference sequence). CDR3 size: 15 residues. The CDR3 sequence is CASSFRTESTDTQYF. DNA for the CDR3: TGTGCCAGCAGTTTCCGGACAGAGAGCACAGATACGCAGTATTTT.

This clone was counted a few times. For the CDR3, the DNA is TGTGCCAGCAGTTTAGCCCCCGAACAGGGGGCGGGAGGATACACCTTC. Translated: CASSLAPEQGAGGYTF. V gene TRBV27 combines with J gene TRBJ1-2; 9 nucleotides match TRBD1. V trimming: 2 bases; J trimming: 11 bases; junction bases outside the gene matches: 15. Germline V CDR1 and CDR2: MNHEY, SMNVEV (reference sequence). There are 16 residues in the CDR3.

This clone was counted at least ten times. Being one base from a much bigger clone, this may be a read error. This same CDR3 is encoded by further DNA sequences in the sample. The rearrangement links TRBV6-2 or TRBV6-3 to TRBJ1-5; 7 bases line up with TRBD1. The CDR3 extends over 15 amino acids. The germline V gene has CDR1 MNHEY and CDR2 SVGEGT. Here the CDR3 DNA reads TGTGCCAGCACCCAGGACAGGCCTAGCAACCAGCCCCAGCATTTT. Its translation is CASTQDRPSNQPQHF.